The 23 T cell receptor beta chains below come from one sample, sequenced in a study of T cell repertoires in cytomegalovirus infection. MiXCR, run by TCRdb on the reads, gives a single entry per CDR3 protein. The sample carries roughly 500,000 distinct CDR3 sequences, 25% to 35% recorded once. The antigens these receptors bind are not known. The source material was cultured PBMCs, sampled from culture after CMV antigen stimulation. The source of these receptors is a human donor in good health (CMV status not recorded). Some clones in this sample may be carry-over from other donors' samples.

CDR3 amino acids: CASRRSGGSGEQYV. In DNA form, the CDR3 reads TGTGCCAGCAGACGTAGCGGGGGCTCGGGGGAGCAGTACGTC. The chain links TRBV27 to TRBJ2-7, with 9 bases lining up with TRBD2. Trimming took 6 bases from V and 7 from J; bases not matched to a gene: 10. This CDR3 region has 14 residues. Germline CDR1 reads MNHEY; CDR2 reads SMNVEV (reference sequence).

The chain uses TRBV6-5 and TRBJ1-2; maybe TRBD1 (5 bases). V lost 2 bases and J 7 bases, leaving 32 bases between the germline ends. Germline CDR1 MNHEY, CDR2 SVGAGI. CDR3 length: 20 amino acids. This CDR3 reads CASSYGGGVNFPIGVSGYTF. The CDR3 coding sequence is TGTGCCAGCAGTTACGGTGGAGGGGTGAATTTCCCGATTGGGGTCTCTGGCTACACCTTC.

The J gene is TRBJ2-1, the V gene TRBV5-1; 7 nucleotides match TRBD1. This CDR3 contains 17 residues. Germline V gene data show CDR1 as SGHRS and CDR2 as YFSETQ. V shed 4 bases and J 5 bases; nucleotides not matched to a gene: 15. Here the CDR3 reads CASSNRQGPPGDNEQFF. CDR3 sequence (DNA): TGCGCCAGCAGCAACCGACAGGGCCCCCCAGGGGACAATGAGCAGTTCTTC.

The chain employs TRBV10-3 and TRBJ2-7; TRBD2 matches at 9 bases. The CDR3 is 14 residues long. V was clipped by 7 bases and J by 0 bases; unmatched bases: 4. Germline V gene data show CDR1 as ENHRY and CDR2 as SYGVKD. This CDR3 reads CAINQRGVSYEQYF. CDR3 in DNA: TGTGCCATCAACCAGCGGGGGGTCTCCTACGAGCAGTACTTC.

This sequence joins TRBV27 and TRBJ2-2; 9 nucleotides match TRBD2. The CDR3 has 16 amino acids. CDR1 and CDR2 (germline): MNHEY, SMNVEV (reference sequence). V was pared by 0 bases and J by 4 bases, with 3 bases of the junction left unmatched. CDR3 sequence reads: CASSLSGGRATGELFF. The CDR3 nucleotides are TGTGCCAGCAGTTTATCGGGCGGGAGGGCCACCGGGGAGCTGTTTTTT.

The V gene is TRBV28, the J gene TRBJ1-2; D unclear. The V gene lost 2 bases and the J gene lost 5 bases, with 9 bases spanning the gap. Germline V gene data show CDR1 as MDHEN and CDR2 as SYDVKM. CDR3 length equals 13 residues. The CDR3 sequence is CASSLAGLYGYTF. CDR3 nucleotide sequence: TGTGCCAGCAGTTTAGCAGGCCTGTATGGCTACACCTTC.

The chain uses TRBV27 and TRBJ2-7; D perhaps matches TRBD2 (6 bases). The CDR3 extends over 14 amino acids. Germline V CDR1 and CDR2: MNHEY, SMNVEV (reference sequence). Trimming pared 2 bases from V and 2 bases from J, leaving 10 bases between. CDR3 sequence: CASSLTGEAYEQYF. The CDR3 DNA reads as TGTGCCAGCAGTTTAACGGGGGAGGCCTACGAGCAGTACTTC.

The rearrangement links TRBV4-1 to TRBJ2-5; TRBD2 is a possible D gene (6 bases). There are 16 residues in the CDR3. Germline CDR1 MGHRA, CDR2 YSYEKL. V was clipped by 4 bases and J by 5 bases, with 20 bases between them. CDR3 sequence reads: CASSPSLGGTGETQYF. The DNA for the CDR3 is TGCGCCAGCAGCCCGTCTCTCGGGGGAACCGGCGAGACCCAGTACTTC.

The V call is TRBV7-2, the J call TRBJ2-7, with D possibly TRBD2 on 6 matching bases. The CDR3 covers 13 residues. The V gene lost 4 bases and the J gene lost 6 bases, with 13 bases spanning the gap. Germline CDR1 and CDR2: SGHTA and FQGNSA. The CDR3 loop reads CASSSGEAREQYV. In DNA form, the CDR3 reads TGTGCCAGCAGCTCGGGGGAGGCCCGCGAGCAGTACGTC.

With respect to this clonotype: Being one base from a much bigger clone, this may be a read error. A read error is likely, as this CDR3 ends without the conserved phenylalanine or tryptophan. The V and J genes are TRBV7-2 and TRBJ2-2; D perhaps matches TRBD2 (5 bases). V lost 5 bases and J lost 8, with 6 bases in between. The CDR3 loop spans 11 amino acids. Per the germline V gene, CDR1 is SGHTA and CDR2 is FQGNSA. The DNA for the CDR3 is TGTGCCAGCAGCCCGGGGGGGGAGCTGTTTCTT. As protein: CASSPGGELFL.

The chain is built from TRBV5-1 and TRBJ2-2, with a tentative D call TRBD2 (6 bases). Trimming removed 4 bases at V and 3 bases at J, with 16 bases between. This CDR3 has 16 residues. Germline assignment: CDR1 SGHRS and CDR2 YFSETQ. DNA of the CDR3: TGCGCCAGCAGCCCCGGACTACTGAGAGACACCGGGGAGCTGTTTTTT. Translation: CASSPGLLRDTGELFF.

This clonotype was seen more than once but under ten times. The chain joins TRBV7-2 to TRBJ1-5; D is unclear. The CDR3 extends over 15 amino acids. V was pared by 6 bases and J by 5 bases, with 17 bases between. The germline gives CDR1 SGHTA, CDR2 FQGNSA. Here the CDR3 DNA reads TGTGCCAGCAGTCCCTTTGCGGAACGGGATCAGCCCCAGCATTTT. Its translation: CASSPFAERDQPQHF. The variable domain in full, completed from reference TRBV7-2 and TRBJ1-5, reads GAGVSQSPSNKVTEKGKDVELRCDPISGHTALYWYRQSLGQGLEFLIYFQGNSAPDKSGLPSDRFSAERTGGSVSTLTIQRTQQEDSAVYLCASSPFAERDQPQHFGDGTRLSIL.

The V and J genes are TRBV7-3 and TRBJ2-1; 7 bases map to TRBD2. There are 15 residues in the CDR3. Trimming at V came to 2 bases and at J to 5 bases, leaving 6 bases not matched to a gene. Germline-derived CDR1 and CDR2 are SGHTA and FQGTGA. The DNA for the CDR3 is TGTGCCAGCAGCTTACGGACACTAGCGAACAATGAGCAGTTCTTC. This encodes CASSLRTLANNEQFF.

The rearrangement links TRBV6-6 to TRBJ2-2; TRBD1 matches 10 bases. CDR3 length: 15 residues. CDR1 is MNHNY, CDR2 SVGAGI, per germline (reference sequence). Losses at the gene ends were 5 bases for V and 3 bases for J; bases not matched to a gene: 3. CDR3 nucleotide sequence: TGTGCCAGCAGTGCGACAGGGGGCGACACCGGGGAGCTGTTTTTT. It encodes CASSATGGDTGELFF.

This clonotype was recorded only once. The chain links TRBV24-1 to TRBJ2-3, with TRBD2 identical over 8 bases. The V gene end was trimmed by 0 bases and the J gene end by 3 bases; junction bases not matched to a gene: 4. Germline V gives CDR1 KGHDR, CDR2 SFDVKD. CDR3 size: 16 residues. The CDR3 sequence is CATSDLLRGGTDTQYF. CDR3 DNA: TGTGCCACCAGTGATTTGCTCCGGGGGGGGACAGATACGCAGTATTTT.

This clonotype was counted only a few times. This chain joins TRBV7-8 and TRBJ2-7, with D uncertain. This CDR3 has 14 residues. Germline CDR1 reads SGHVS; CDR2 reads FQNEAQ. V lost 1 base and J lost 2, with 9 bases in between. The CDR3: CASSLDGLAYEQYF. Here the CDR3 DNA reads TGTGCCAGCAGCTTAGATGGGTTAGCCTACGAGCAGTACTTC.

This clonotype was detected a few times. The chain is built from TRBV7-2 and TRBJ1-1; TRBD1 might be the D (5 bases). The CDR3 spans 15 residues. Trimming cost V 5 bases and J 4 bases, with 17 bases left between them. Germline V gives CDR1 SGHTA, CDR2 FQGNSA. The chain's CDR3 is CASSAETARGTEAFF. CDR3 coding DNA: TGTGCCAGCAGCGCGGAGACAGCCCGGGGCACTGAAGCTTTCTTT.

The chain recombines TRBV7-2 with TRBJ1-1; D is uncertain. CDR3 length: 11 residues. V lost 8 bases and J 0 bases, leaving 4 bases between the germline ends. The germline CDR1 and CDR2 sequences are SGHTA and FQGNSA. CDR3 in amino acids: CASGMNTEAFF. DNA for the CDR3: TGTGCCAGCGGCATGAACACTGAAGCTTTCTTT.

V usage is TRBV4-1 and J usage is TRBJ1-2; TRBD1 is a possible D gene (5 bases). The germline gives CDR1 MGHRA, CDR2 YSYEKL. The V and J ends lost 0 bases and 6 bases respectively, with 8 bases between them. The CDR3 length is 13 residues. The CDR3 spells CASSQDWGDGYTF. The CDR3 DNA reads TGCGCCAGCAGCCAAGATTGGGGGGATGGCTACACCTTC.

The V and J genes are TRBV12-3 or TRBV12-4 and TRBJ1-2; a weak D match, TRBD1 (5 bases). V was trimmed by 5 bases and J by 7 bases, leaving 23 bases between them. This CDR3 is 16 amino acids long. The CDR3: CASSGAQRQAQLGYTF. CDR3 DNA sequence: TGTGCCAGCAGTGGGGCACAGAGACAAGCCCAGCTTGGCTACACCTTC.

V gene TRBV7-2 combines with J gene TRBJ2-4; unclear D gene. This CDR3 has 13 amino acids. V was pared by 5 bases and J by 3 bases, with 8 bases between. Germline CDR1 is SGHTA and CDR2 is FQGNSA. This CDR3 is CASSQVGKNIQYF. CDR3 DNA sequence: TGTGCCAGCAGCCAAGTGGGCAAAAACATTCAGTACTTC.

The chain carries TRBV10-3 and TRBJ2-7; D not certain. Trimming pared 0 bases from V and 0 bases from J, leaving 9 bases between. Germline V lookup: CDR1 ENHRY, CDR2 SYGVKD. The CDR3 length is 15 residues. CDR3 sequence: CAISESKGSSYEQYF. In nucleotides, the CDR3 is TGTGCCATCAGTGAGTCGAAAGGAAGCTCCTACGAGCAGTACTTC.

The CDR3: CASIQGLAGGYEETQYF. CDR3 nucleotide sequence: TGTGCCAGCATTCAGGGGCTAGCGGGAGGGTACGAAGAGACCCAGTACTTC. The gene calls are TRBV6-1 and TRBJ2-5, with 12 bases matching TRBD2. Germline V gene sequence: CDR1 MNHNS, CDR2 SASEGT. Trimming took 7 bases from V and 3 from J; bases not matched to a gene: 12. The CDR3 is made up of 17 amino acids.